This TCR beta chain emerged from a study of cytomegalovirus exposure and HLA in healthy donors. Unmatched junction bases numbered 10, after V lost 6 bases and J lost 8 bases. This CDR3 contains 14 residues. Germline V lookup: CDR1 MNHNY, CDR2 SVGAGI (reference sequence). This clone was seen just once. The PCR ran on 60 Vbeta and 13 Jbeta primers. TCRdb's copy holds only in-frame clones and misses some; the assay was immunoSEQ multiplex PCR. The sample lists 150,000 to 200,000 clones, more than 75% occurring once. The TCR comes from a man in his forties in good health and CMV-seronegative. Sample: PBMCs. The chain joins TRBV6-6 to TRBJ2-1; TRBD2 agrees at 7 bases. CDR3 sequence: CASSLGGTSDEQFF. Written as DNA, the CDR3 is TGTGCCAGCAGCCTGGGGGGGACCAGCGATGAGCAGTTCTTC.